This TCR beta chain was identified during a study of T cell repertoires in cytomegalovirus infection. Study-level background: In public TCR beta signatures, there were indications of both CMV infection and matching HLA type. Points from the study as a whole: Adding up the frequency of public TCR beta families identified people who carried CMV plus the relevant HLA. Across the ex vivo response, the dominant clonotypes were HLA-C-restricted CMV-specific TCR beta clonotypes.

TCRdb recomputed calls from the reads with MiXCR, one row per CDR3 protein. The data hold around 280,000 distinct CDR3 sequences, with around 13% observed a single time. This clonotype was counted many times. What it recognizes is unknown. Sequenced sample: PBMCs. The receptor was derived from a human donor in good health (CMV status not recorded). Some clones in this sample may be carry-over from other donors' samples.

The CDR3 nucleotides read TGCGCCAGCAGCTTCGAGGGCATTGGGGGCAATCAGCCCCAGCATTTT. This translates into CASSFEGIGGNQPQHF. The gene calls are TRBV5-1 and TRBJ1-5; D unclear. CDR1 is SGHRS, CDR2 YFSETQ, per germline. V gave up 2 bases and J gave up 2 bases, with 14 bases separating them. This CDR3 has 16 residues.